The sequence of this TCR beta chain was determined in a study of T cell responses to AZD1222 COVID-19 vaccine. The wider study: Second-dose timings of about 4 or about 12 weeks were pooled. Whole-study findings and limits: Every sample of the repertoires postdated the peak T cell response. A mostly white British donor set with more females was recruited, and clonal diversity was possibly underestimated.

The protocol was immunoSEQ multiplex PCR, while the TCRdb copy is restricted to in-frame clones and leaves out a portion. The sample contains just under 85,000 clones, roughly 88% of which appear only once. In germline, CDR1 is MNHEY, CDR2 SVGEGT. J was trimmed by 3 bases and V by 6 bases; bases with no gene match: 10. CDR3 size: 16 residues. About this clone itself: Its matching antigen is unknown.

V gene TRBV6-2 or TRBV6-3 combines with J gene TRBJ2-7, with 11 positions matching TRBD2. The source of this sequence is an adult in good health. The material sequenced was peripheral blood, taken on day 0 of AZD1222 vaccination. The CDR3 reads CASSSTSGRGYYEQYF. In DNA form, the CDR3 reads TGTGCCAGCAGCTCAACTAGCGGGAGAGGGTACTACGAGCAGTACTTC.